Listed below are T cell receptor beta chains from one sample, sequenced in a study of graft-versus-host responses after intestinal transplantation. Sequencing was performed with immunoSEQ multiplex PCR; in TCRdb, only in-frame clones are kept and a portion is missing. The profile shows 45,000 or so clones, roughly 91% of them singletons. The material was PBMCs, obtained 524 days after transplant. All receptors come from a human patient who received an intestinal transplant, so some T cells may come from the graft donor. CDR3s include the opening cysteine and the closing phenylalanine or tryptophan. Each record gives: V gene, D gene, J gene, clone size, CDR3 protein, CDR3 DNA. The D gene is left open where the match is weak. Expanded clones are given a class, and other clones once, few, many or no size at all.

TRBV23-1	TRBD2	TRBJ2-3	.	CASSQLTSGKQTDTQYF	TGCGCCAGCAGTCAATTAACTAGCGGGAAACAGACAGATACGCAGTATTTT
TRBV5-1	TRBD1	TRBJ1-4	.	CASSYGSGTGKEKLFF	TGCGCCAGCAGCTACGGTAGCGGGACAGGGAAGGAAAAACTGTTTTTT
TRBV28	.	TRBJ2-1	.	CASSLVQKYNEQFF	TGTGCCAGCAGTTTAGTACAGAAATACAATGAGCAGTTCTTC
TRBV19	.	TRBJ1-6	.	CASSIQGGSPLHF	TGTGCCAGTAGTATTCAGGGCGGATCACCCCTCCACTTT
TRBV2	.	TRBJ1-2	.	CASSRDTANYGYTF	TGTGCCAGCAGTCGGGACACAGCTAACTATGGCTACACCTTC
TRBV10-1	.	TRBJ2-6	.	CASSDSGANVLTF	TGCGCCAGCAGTGACTCTGGGGCCAACGTCCTGACTTTC
TRBV2	TRBD1	TRBJ2-1	.	CASTRTGGNEQFF	TGTGCCAGCACGCGGACAGGGGGCAATGAGCAGTTCTTC
TRBV7-2	TRBD1	TRBJ2-7	.	CASTLNPGQVFHEQYF	TGTGCCAGCACTCTAAACCCGGGACAGGTTTTCCACGAGCAGTACTTC
TRBV7-2	.	TRBJ1-2	once	CASSLSPGHNYGYTF	TGTGCCAGCAGCTTATCCCCGGGACATAACTATGGCTACACCTTC
TRBV5-3	.	TRBJ1-5	.	CARSLRSFPGDLNQPQHF	TGTGCCAGAAGCTTGAGAAGTTTTCCAGGGGACCTCAATCAGCCCCAGCATTTT
TRBV19	TRBD1	TRBJ2-7	.	CASSIGDRTLYEQYF	TGTGCCAGTAGTATAGGGGACAGGACACTCTACGAGCAGTACTTC
TRBV5-1	.	TRBJ2-7	.	CASSGSYEQYF	TGCGCCAGCAGCGGCTCCTACGAGCAGTACTTC
TRBV9	TRBD1	TRBJ1-2	.	CASSSQTGGVGYTF	TGTGCCAGCAGCTCACAGACAGGGGGCGTAGGCTACACCTTC
TRBV7-9	TRBD1	TRBJ2-7	few	CASSSGTGVSYEQYF	TGTGCCAGCAGCTCCGGGACAGGGGTCTCCTACGAGCAGTACTTC
TRBV19	.	TRBJ1-5	.	CASSDRPLTHSNQPQHF	TGTGCCAGTAGTGACAGGCCCCTGACCCATAGCAATCAGCCCCAGCATTTT
TRBV6-6	TRBD2	TRBJ2-5	.	CASRYSGRGTQYF	TGTGCCAGCCGATATAGCGGGAGGGGGACCCAGTACTTC
TRBV29-1	TRBD1	TRBJ1-1	.	CSGRQGFNTEAFF	TGCAGCGGGCGACAGGGATTCAACACTGAAGCTTTCTTT
TRBV13	.	TRBJ2-1	.	CASSLIGGGYNEQFF	TGTGCCAGCAGCTTAATCGGGGGAGGCTACAATGAGCAGTTCTTC
TRBV10-3	.	TRBJ1-2	.	CAISESMGDGYGYTF	TGTGCCATCAGTGAGTCTATGGGGGATGGCTATGGCTACACCTTC
TRBV6-5	TRBD1	TRBJ1-1	.	CASSWDRKTEAFF	TGTGCCAGCAGTTGGGACAGAAAAACTGAAGCTTTCTTT
TRBV9	TRBD1	TRBJ2-6	.	CASSPPGQATSGANVLTF	TGTGCCAGCAGCCCTCCGGGACAGGCGACCTCTGGGGCCAACGTCCTGACTTTC
TRBV19	TRBD2	TRBJ2-7	.	CASSRTSGSSYEQYF	TGTGCCAGTAGTAGGACTAGCGGGAGCTCCTACGAGCAGTACTTC
TRBV6-4	.	TRBJ1-2	once	CASLKTVFKNGYTF	TGTGCCAGCCTCAAGACAGTGTTTAAAAATGGCTACACCTTC
TRBV4-1	.	TRBJ2-1	.	CASSPAGGGFNEQFF	TGCGCCAGCAGCCCGGCAGGGGGGGGATTCAATGAGCAGTTCTTC
TRBV9	.	TRBJ2-1	.	CASSTGVYNEQFF	TGTGCCAGCAGCACGGGAGTTTACAATGAGCAGTTCTTC
TRBV9	TRBD1	TRBJ2-5	.	CASSVEAQGAKETQYF	TGTGCCAGCAGCGTAGAGGCGCAGGGGGCGAAAGAGACCCAGTACTTC
TRBV28	.	TRBJ2-2	.	CASSPGTENTGELFF	TGTGCCAGCAGCCCTGGGACTGAAAACACCGGGGAGCTGTTTTTT
TRBV20-1	.	TRBJ1-5	.	CSAWRTGPQHF	TGCAGTGCTTGGAGGACGGGGCCCCAGCATTTT
TRBV18	.	TRBJ2-1	.	CASSLNLKRGEHTNEQFF	TGTGCCAGCTCACTTAACCTTAAAAGGGGTGAACATACAAATGAGCAGTTCTTC
TRBV5-4	.	TRBJ2-7	.	CASSLGWGANYKQYF	TGTGCCAGCAGCTTAGGCTGGGGAGCTAACTATAAGCAGTACTTC
TRBV14	.	TRBJ1-4	.	CASSQSGRLNEKLFF	TGTGCCAGCAGCCAATCGGGACGGCTTAATGAAAAACTGTTTTTT
TRBV5-6	.	TRBJ1-1	.	CASAPGLNTEAFF	TGTGCCAGCGCCCCTGGTTTGAACACTGAAGCTTTCTTT
TRBV19	TRBD1	TRBJ1-2	.	CASSRQGPNYGYTF	TGTGCCAGTAGTAGACAGGGGCCTAACTATGGCTACACCTTC
TRBV27	.	TRBJ1-5	.	CASSQKGAMSNQPQHF	TGTGCCAGCAGCCAAAAAGGGGCTATGAGCAATCAGCCCCAGCATTTT
TRBV14	.	TRBJ2-7	.	CASSQDPRGKPYEQYF	TGTGCCAGCAGCCAAGACCCCCGAGGGAAGCCCTACGAGCAGTACTTC
TRBV11-1	.	TRBJ2-5	.	CASSPRTAIQETQYF	TGTGCCAGCAGCCCCCGGACTGCCATTCAAGAGACCCAGTACTTC
TRBV19	TRBD1	TRBJ2-5	.	CASTNSGQGSGRETQYF	TGTGCCAGTACCAACTCGGGACAGGGATCGGGACGTGAGACCCAGTACTTC
TRBV28	.	TRBJ1-6	.	CASSFPQSYNSPLHF	TGTGCCAGCAGTTTTCCCCAGAGCTATAATTCACCCCTCCACTTT
TRBV28	TRBD1	TRBJ1-5	.	CASSPGTGVNQPQHF	TGTGCCAGCAGTCCCGGGACAGGGGTCAATCAGCCCCAGCATTTT
TRBV4-1	.	TRBJ2-4	.	CASSQDQRTLSLNIQYF	TGCGCCAGCAGCCAAGATCAGAGGACCCTCAGTCTAAACATTCAGTACTTC
TRBV7-9	TRBD2	TRBJ2-1	.	CASSQRAGTSGSNEQFF	TGTGCCAGCAGCCAGAGGGCCGGGACTAGCGGATCGAATGAGCAGTTCTTC
TRBV19	.	TRBJ2-1	.	CASSSGLSSYNEQFF	TGTGCCAGTAGTAGCGGGCTCAGCTCCTACAATGAGCAGTTCTTC
TRBV19	.	TRBJ2-3	.	CASSMGSGAGDTQYF	TGTGCCAGTAGTATGGGGTCGGGGGCCGGAGATACGCAGTATTTT
TRBV2	TRBD2	TRBJ2-3	.	CASRREGQSDTQYF	TGTGCCAGCAGGAGGGAGGGCCAATCAGATACGCAGTATTTT
TRBV18	TRBD1	TRBJ2-2	once	CASSPLSTGTGGTGELFF	TGTGCCAGCTCACCACTATCCACCGGGACAGGGGGAACCGGGGAGCTGTTTTTT
TRBV27	TRBD1	TRBJ1-1	.	CATGQGWGTEAFF	TGTGCCACCGGACAGGGTTGGGGCACTGAAGCTTTCTTT
TRBV27	TRBD1	TRBJ2-7	.	CASGTGQGEYEQYF	TGTGCCAGCGGAACCGGACAGGGGGAATACGAGCAGTACTTC
TRBV27	TRBD1	TRBJ1-1	.	CASSVSGQGITEAFF	TGTGCCAGCAGTGTCTCGGGACAGGGGATAACTGAAGCTTTCTTT
TRBV10-1	.	TRBJ2-7	few	CASSEGLAYEQYF	TGCGCCAGCAGTGAGGGTCTAGCCTACGAGCAGTACTTC
TRBV7-3	TRBD2	TRBJ2-3	.	CASSLAGGVVADTQYF	TGTGCCAGCAGCTTAGCGGGAGGGGTGGTAGCAGATACGCAGTATTTT
TRBV30	.	TRBJ2-4	once	CACGRTTGRIQYF	TGTGCCTGCGGCCGAACCACAGGTCGCATTCAGTACTTC
TRBV7-2	TRBD2	TRBJ2-1	.	CASSLAAGGSYNEQFF	TGTGCCAGCAGCTTAGCAGCGGGAGGGTCCTACAATGAGCAGTTCTTC
TRBV5-1	.	TRBJ1-4	.	CASTLGPATNEKLFF	TGCGCCAGCACCTTAGGTCCTGCAACTAATGAAAAACTGTTTTTT
TRBV28	.	TRBJ1-4	.	CASSRTDNEKLFF	TGTGCCAGCAGTCGGACAGACAATGAAAAACTGTTTTTT
TRBV9	.	TRBJ2-1	.	CASSVGGGSLSQFF	TGTGCCAGCAGCGTAGGAGGAGGGTCTCTATCGCAGTTCTTC